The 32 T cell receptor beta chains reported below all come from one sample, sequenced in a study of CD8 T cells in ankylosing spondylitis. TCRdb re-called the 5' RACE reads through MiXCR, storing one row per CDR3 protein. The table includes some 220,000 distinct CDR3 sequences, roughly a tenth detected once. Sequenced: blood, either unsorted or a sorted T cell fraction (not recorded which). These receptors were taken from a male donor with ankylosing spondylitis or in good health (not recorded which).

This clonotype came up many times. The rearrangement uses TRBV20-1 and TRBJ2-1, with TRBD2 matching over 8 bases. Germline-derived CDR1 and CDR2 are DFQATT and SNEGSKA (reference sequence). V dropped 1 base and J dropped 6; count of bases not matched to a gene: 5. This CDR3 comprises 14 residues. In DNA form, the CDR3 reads TGCAGTGCTAGAGTCCGGGAGGGTGGCAATGAGCAGTTCTTC. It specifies CSARVREGGNEQFF.

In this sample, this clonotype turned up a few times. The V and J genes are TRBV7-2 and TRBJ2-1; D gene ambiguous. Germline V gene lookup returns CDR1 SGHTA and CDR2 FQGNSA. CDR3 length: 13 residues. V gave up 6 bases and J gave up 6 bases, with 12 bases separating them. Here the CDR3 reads CASSSDWTNEQFF. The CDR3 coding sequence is TGTGCCAGCAGTTCTGACTGGACCAATGAGCAGTTCTTC. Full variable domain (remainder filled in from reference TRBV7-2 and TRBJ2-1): GAGVSQSPSNKVTEKGKDVELRCDPISGHTALYWYRQSLGQGLEFLIYFQGNSAPDKSGLPSDRFSAERTGGSVSTLTIQRTQQEDSAVYLCASSSDWTNEQFFGPGTRLTVL.

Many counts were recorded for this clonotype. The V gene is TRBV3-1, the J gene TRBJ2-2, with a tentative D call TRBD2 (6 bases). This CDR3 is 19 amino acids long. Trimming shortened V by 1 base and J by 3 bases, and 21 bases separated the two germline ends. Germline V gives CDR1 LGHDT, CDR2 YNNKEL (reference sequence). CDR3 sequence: CASSQVGLGAAGHTGELFF. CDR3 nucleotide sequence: TGTGCCAGCAGCCAAGTAGGTCTGGGAGCGGCGGGGCACACCGGGGAGCTGTTTTTT.

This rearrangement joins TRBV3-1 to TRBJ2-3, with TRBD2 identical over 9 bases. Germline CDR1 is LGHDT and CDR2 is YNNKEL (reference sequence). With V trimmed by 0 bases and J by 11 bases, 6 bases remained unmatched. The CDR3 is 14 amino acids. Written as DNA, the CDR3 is TGTGCCAGCAGCCAAGATGGAAATAGCGGGGGGCAGTATTTT. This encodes CASSQDGNSGGQYF.

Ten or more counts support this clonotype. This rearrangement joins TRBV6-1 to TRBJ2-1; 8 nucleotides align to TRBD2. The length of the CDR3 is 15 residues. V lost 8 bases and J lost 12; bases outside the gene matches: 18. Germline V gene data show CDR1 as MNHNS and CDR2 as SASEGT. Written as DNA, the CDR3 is TGTGCCAGCTCACCGGGGGGGGCGGGCCCTGGTGGGCAGTTCTTC. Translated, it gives CASSPGGAGPGGQFF.

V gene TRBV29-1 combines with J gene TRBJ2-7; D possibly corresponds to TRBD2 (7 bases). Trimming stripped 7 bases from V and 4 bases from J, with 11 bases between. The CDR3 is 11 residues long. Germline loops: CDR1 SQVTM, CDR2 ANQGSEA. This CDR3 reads CSGGGLYEQYF. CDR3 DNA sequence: TGCAGCGGGGGGGGCCTGTACGAGCAGTACTTC.

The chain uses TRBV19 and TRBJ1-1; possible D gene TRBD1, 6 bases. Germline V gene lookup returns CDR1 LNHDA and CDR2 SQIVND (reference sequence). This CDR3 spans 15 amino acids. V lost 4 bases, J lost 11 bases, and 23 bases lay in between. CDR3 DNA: TGTGCCAGTAGTAAACCCACGGGAGGGGGACGTGTCGCTTTCTTT. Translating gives CASSKPTGGGRVAFF.

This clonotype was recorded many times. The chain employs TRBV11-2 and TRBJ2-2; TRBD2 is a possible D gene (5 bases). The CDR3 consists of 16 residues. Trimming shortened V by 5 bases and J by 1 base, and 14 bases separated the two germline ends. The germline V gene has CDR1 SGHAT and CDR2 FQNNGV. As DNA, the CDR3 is TGTGCCAGCAGCCCGGAGGTTGCCGGGAACACCGGGGAGCTGTTTTTT. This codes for CASSPEVAGNTGELFF.

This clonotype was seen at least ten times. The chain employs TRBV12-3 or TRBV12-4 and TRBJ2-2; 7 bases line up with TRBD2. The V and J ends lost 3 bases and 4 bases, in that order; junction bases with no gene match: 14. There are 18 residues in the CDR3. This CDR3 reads CASSFRPTGTISTGELFF. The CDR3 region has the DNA TGTGCCAGCAGTTTCCGCCCAACCGGGACTATCTCCACCGGGGAGCTGTTTTTT.

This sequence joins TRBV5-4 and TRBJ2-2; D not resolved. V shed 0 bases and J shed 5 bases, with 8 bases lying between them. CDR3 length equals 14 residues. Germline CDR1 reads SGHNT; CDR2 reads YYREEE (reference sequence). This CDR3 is CASSLDSGTGELFF. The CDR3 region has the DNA TGTGCCAGCAGCTTGGATAGTGGAACCGGGGAGCTGTTTTTT.

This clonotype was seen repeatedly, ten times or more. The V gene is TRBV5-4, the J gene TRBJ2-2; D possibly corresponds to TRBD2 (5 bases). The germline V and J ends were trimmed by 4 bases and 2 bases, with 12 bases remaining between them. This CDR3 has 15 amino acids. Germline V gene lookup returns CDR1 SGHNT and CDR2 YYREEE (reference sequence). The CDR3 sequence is CASSPFRTNTGELFF. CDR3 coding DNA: TGTGCCAGCAGCCCATTCCGGACTAACACCGGGGAGCTGTTTTTT.

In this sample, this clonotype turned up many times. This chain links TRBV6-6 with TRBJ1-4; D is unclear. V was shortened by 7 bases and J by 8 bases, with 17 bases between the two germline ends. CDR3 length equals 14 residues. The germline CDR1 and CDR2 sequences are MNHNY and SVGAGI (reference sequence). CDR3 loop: CASTLGPWEEKLFF. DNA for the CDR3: TGTGCCAGCACCCTAGGGCCCTGGGAGGAAAAACTGTTTTTT.

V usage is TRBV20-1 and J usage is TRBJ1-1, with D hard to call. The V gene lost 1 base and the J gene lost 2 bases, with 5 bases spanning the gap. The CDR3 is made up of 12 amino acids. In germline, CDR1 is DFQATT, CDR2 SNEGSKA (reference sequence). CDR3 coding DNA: TGCAGTGCTAGAGTGGGTAACACTGAAGCTTTCTTT. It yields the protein CSARVGNTEAFF.

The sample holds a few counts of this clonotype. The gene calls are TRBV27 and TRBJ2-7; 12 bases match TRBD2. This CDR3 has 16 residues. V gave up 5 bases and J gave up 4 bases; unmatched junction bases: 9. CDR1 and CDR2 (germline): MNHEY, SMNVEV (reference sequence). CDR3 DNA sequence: TGTGCCAGCAGTCGCCAGACTAGCGGGGGATATTACGAGCAGTACTTC. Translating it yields CASSRQTSGGYYEQYF.

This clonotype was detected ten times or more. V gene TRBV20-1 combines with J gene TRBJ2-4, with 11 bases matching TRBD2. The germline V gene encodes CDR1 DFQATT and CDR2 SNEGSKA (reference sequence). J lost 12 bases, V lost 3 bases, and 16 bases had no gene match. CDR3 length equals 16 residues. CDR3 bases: TGCAGTGCTAGTGAGCGTCTAGCGGGAGGAAGGTGGTCTCAGTACTTC. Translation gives CSASERLAGGRWSQYF.

The CDR3 DNA reads TGCGCCAGCAGCCAAGACTCAAACTACAATGAGCAGTTCTTC. Its translation is CASSQDSNYNEQFF. V is TRBV4-1 and J is TRBJ2-1; D call uncertain. This CDR3 has 14 residues. Trimming cost V 0 bases and J 3 bases, with 6 bases left between them. The germline V gene encodes CDR1 MGHRA and CDR2 YSYEKL.

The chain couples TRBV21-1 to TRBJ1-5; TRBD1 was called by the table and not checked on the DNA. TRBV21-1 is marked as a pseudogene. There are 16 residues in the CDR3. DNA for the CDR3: TGTGTCAGCAGCCCCTGGACAGATTATAGCAATCAGCCCCAGCATTTT. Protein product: CVSSPWTDYSNQPQHF.

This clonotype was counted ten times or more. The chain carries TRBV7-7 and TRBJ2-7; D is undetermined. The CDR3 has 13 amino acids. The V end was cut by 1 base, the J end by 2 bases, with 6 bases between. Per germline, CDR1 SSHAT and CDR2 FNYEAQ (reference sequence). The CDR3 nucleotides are TGTGCCAGCAGCTTAGGCAGTACCTACGAGCAGTACTTC. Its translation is CASSLGSTYEQYF.

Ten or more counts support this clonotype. CDR3 protein: CAWSARTGNEQFF. Here the CDR3 DNA reads TGTGCCTGGAGTGCCCGTACAGGCAATGAGCAGTTCTTC. The chain links TRBV30 to TRBJ2-1, with a weak D call TRBD1 (5 bases). Trimming cost V 1 base and J 6 bases, with 10 bases left between them. CDR1 and CDR2 from the germline V gene are GTSNPN and SVGIG (reference sequence). The CDR3 consists of 13 residues.

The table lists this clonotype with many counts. In DNA, the CDR3 is TGCAGCGTGGGGACAGGATTAACCTACGAGCAGTACTTC. It is translated as CSVGTGLTYEQYF. The chain has TRBV29-1 and TRBJ2-7; 8 bases match TRBD1. The CDR3 has 13 residues. The junction had 6 bases not matched to a gene; V was cut back by 6 bases and J by 2 bases. CDR1 and CDR2 from the germline V gene are SQVTM and ANQGSEA.

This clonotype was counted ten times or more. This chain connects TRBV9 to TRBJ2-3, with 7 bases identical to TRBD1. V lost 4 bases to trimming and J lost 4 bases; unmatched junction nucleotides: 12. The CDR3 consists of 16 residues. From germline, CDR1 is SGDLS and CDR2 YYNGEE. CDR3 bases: TGTGCCAGCAGCCCTAGAGAGGGGGCGAGGGCAGATACGCAGTATTTT. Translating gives CASSPREGARADTQYF. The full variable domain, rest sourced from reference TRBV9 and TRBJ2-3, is DSGVTQTPKHLITATGQRVTLRCSPRSGDLSVYWYQQSLDQGLQFLIQYYNGEERAKGNILERFSAQQFPDLHSELNLSSLELGDSALYFCASSPREGARADTQYFGPGTRLTVL.

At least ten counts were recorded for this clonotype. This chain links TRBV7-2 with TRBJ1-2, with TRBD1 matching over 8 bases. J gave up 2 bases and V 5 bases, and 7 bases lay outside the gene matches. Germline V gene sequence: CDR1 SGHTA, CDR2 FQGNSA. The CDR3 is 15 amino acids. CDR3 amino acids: CASSLDRGGNYGYTF. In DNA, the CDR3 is TGTGCCAGCAGCCTCGACAGGGGAGGGAACTATGGCTACACCTTC.

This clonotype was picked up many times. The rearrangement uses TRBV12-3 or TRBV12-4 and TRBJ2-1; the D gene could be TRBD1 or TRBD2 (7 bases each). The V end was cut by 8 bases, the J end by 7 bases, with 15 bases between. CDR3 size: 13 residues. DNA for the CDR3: TGTGCCAGCGGAGCGGGACAGCCTAATGAGCAGTTCTTC. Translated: CASGAGQPNEQFF.

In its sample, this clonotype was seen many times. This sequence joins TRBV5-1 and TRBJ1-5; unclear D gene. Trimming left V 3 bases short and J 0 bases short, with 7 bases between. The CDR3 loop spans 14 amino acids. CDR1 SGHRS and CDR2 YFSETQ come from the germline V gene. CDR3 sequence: CASSSGDSNQPQHF. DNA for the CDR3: TGCGCCAGCAGCTCCGGGGATAGCAATCAGCCCCAGCATTTT.

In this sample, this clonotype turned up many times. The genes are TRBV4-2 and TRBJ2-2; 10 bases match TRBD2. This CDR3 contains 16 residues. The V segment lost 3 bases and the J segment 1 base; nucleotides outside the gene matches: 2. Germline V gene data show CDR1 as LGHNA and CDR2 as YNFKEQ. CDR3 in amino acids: CASSQVAGGNTGELFF. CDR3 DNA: TGTGCCAGCAGCCAGGTAGCGGGGGGGAACACCGGGGAGCTGTTTTTT.

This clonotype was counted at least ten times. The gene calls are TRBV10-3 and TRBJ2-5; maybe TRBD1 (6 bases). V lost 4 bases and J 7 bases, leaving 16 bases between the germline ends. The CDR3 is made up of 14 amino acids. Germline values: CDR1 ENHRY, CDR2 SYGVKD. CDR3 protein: CAISAQGVGATQYF. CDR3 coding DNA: TGTGCCATCAGTGCCCAGGGAGTGGGGGCGACCCAGTACTTC.

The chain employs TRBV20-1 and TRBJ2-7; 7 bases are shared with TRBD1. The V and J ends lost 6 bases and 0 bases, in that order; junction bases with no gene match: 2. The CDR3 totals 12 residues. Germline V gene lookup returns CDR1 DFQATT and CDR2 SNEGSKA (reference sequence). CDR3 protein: CSAGTASYEQYF. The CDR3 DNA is TGCAGTGCGGGGACAGCCTCCTACGAGCAGTACTTC.

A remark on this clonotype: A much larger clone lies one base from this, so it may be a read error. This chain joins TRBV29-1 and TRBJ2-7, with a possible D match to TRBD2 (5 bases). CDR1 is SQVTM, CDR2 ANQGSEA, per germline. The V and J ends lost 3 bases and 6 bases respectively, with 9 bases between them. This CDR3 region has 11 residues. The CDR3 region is CSVERDTEQYF. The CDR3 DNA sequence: TGCAGCGTTGAGAGGGATACCGAGCAGTACTTC.

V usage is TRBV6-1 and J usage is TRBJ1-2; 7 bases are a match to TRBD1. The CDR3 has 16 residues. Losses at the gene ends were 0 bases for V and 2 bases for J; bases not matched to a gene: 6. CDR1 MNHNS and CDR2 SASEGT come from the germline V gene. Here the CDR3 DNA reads TGTGCCAGCAGTGAAGCCTACCGACAGGGAAACTATGGCTACACCTTC. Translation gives CASSEAYRQGNYGYTF.

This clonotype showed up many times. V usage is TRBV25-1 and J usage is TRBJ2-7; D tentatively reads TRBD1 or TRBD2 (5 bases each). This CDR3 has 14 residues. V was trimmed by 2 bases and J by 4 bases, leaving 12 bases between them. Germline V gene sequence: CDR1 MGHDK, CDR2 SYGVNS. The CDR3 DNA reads TGTGCCAGCAGTGAACCCGGGACGGAATACGAGCAGTACTTC. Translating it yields CASSEPGTEYEQYF.

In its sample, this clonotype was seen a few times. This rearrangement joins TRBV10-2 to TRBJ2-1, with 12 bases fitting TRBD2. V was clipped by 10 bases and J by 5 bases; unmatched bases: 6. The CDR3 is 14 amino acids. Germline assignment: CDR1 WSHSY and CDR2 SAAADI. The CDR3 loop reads CATIGLAGNNEQFF. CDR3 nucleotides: TGCGCCACCATCGGACTAGCGGGAAACAATGAGCAGTTCTTC.

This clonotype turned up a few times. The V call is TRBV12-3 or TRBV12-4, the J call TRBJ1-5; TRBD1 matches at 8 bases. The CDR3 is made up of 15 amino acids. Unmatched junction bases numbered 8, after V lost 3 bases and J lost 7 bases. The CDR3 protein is CASSLRTGKNQPQHF. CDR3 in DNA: TGTGCCAGCAGTTTGAGGACAGGGAAGAACCAGCCCCAGCATTTT.